The 19 T cell receptor beta chains given below trace back to one sample, sequenced in a study of spatial heterogeneity in lung cancer. TCRdb used MiXCR to reprocess the 5' RACE reads, holding one entry per CDR3 protein. This sample has roughly 20,000 distinct CDR3 sequences; approximately 4.4% occur once, and the top ten carry less than 8%. This sample's time point: sample taken at primary tumor resection. Unsorted whole RNA samples from tumor, nontumor lung or frozen PBMC were sequenced. The sample was PBMCs, taken at surgery. The receptors were sampled from a male donor with early-stage non-small cell lung cancer.

This clonotype was observed many times. This chain links TRBV28 with TRBJ1-1; D call uncertain. CDR1 MDHEN and CDR2 SYDVKM come from the germline V gene. V was pared by 7 bases and J by 1 base, with 16 bases between. CDR3 length: 15 residues. The DNA for the CDR3 is TGTGCCAGCAATCAAGGACGCCGAGGGAACACTGAAGCTTTCTTT. This sequence encodes CASNQGRRGNTEAFF.

The V and J genes are TRBV27 and TRBJ1-1; perhaps TRBD1 as D (5 bases). Between the trimmed V and J ends, which lost 6 bases and 6 bases, there was a span of 11 bases. The CDR3 loop spans 12 amino acids. Per the germline V gene, CDR1 is MNHEY and CDR2 is SMNVEV (reference sequence). The CDR3 loop reads CASRPLGAEAFF. The DNA for the CDR3 is TGTGCCAGCAGGCCCCTGGGGGCTGAAGCTTTCTTT.

This clonotype was recorded many times. The genes are TRBV20-1 and TRBJ2-1; 15 bases fit TRBD2. Germline V lookup: CDR1 DFQATT, CDR2 SNEGSKA (reference sequence). Trimming cost V 0 bases and J 0 bases; bases outside gene matches: 6. The CDR3 is made up of 19 amino acids. Here the CDR3 reads CSAREGLAGGLFSYNEQFF. The CDR3 nucleotides read TGCAGTGCTAGAGAGGGACTAGCGGGAGGTCTTTTCTCCTACAATGAGCAGTTCTTC.

The CDR3 sequence: CASSLDPGNTGELFF. Here the CDR3 DNA reads TGTGCCAGCAGCTTAGATCCCGGGAACACCGGGGAGCTGTTTTTT. This chain joins TRBV11-3 and TRBJ2-2; the D is unclear. V lost 0 bases and J lost 1, with 6 bases in between. Germline loops: CDR1 SGHNT, CDR2 YENEEA. The CDR3 has 15 residues.

This clonotype was picked up many times. The J gene is TRBJ1-3, the V gene TRBV20-1; weak D call: TRBD1 (5 bases). The CDR3 loop spans 15 amino acids. The V end lost 1 base, the J end lost 0 bases, and 10 bases lay between the germline ends. Germline V gene data show CDR1 as DFQATT and CDR2 as SNEGSKA (reference sequence). The CDR3 spells CSARAPGNSGNTIYF. In DNA, the CDR3 is TGCAGTGCTAGAGCCCCAGGGAACTCTGGAAACACCATATATTTT.

By sample fraction, this clonotype is medium-sized. The rearrangement joins TRBV24-1 to TRBJ2-2, with D unclear. Germline V lookup: CDR1 KGHDR, CDR2 SFDVKD. Between the trimmed V and J ends, which lost 5 bases and 4 bases, there was a span of 10 bases. The CDR3 spans 14 residues. CDR3 nucleotides: TGTGCCACCAGTGCCTTGGGCGGCACCGGGGAGCTGTTTTTT. Translated: CATSALGGTGELFF.

This clonotype showed up many times. V and J are TRBV9 and TRBJ2-7; D call uncertain. Trimming cost V 3 bases and J 0 bases, with 4 bases left between them. The CDR3 is made up of 12 amino acids. In germline, CDR1 is SGDLS, CDR2 YYNGEE. In DNA form, the CDR3 reads TGTGCCAGCAGCGCCAACTCCTACGAGCAGTACTTC. Its translation: CASSANSYEQYF. Drawing the rest from reference TRBV9 and TRBJ2-7, the complete variable domain is DSGVTQTPKHLITATGQRVTLRCSPRSGDLSVYWYQQSLDQGLQFLIQYYNGEERAKGNILERFSAQQFPDLHSELNLSSLELGDSALYFCASSANSYEQYFGPGTRLTVT.

This clonotype was detected ten times or more. The chain uses TRBV12-3 or TRBV12-4 and TRBJ2-3; no definite D call. V lost 3 bases to trimming and J lost 6 bases, with 4 bases between them. The CDR3 runs to 11 residues. The CDR3 nucleotides are TGTGCCAGCAGTTTCGTGGATACGCAGTATTTT. This translates into CASSFVDTQYF.

This clonotype appeared a few times. The chain uses TRBV2 and TRBJ2-1, with TRBD2 matching over 11 bases. The CDR3 runs to 15 residues. V gave up 8 bases and J gave up 7 bases; unmatched junction bases: 10. Germline-derived CDR1 and CDR2 are SNHLY and FYNNEI. This CDR3 reads CASRPLAGAVNEQFF. CDR3 nucleotide sequence: TGTGCCAGCCGACCACTAGCGGGAGCGGTAAATGAGCAGTTCTTC.

This clonotype was detected many times. The CDR3 loop reads CASSFTGGEQYF. CDR3 coding DNA: TGCGCCAGCAGCTTCACCGGAGGCGAGCAGTACTTC. This chain connects TRBV5-1 to TRBJ2-7; tentatively, D is TRBD2 (5 bases). The CDR3 is 12 amino acids. Per the germline V gene, CDR1 is SGHRS and CDR2 is YFSETQ. Trimming cost V 2 bases and J 6 bases, with 9 bases left between them.

The sample holds many counts of this clonotype. This chain joins TRBV2 and TRBJ1-2; D gene ambiguous. The CDR3 is made up of 14 amino acids. V was cut by 6 bases and J by 5 bases, with 16 bases left in between. Germline-derived CDR1 and CDR2 are SNHLY and FYNNEI. The CDR3 DNA reads as TGTGCCAGCAGCGGACGGACGGAAGCTTATGGCTACACCTTC. Its translation: CASSGRTEAYGYTF.

The V gene is TRBV18, the J gene TRBJ2-7; D gene ambiguous. V was clipped by 1 base and J by 4 bases, with 8 bases between them. The CDR3 runs 13 residues. Germline loops: CDR1 KGHSH, CDR2 LQKENI. The CDR3 here is CASSPLAQYEQYF. CDR3 nucleotide sequence: TGTGCCAGCTCACCACTTGCCCAGTACGAGCAGTACTTC.

In its sample, this clonotype was seen many times. This chain links TRBV20-1 with TRBJ2-5, with D perhaps matching TRBD2 (5 bases). Per germline, CDR1 DFQATT and CDR2 SNEGSKA (reference sequence). There are 14 residues in the CDR3. In DNA, the CDR3 is TGCAGCGCGGAGAGCGGACCGTACCAAGAGACCCAGTACTTC. The encoded protein is CSAESGPYQETQYF.

This clonotype was counted at least ten times. This chain joins TRBV2 and TRBJ1-5, with TRBD1 identical over 7 bases. The junction had 8 bases not matched to a gene; V was cut back by 7 bases and J by 2 bases. The CDR3 is made up of 15 amino acids. Germline V gene lookup returns CDR1 SNHLY and CDR2 FYNNEI. CDR3 nucleotides: TGTGCCAGCAAATCGACAGGGTTGGGCAATCAGCCCCAGCATTTT. It is translated as CASKSTGLGNQPQHF. Full variable domain (rest looked up from reference TRBV2 and TRBJ1-5): EPEVTQTPSHQVTQMGQEVILRCVPISNHLYFYWYRQILGQKVEFLVSFYNNEISEKSEIFDDQFSVERPDGSNFTLKIRSTKLEDSAMYFCASKSTGLGNQPQHFGDGTRLSIL.

The chain couples TRBV27 to TRBJ1-2; TRBD1 aligns across 8 bases. Germline-derived CDR1 and CDR2 are MNHEY and SMNVEV (reference sequence). The CDR3 has 14 residues. Unmatched junction bases numbered 2, after V lost 3 bases and J lost 2 bases. CDR3 sequence (DNA): TGTGCCAGCAGTTTCAGGACAGGGAACTATGGCTACACCTTC. It translates to CASSFRTGNYGYTF.

This clonotype was detected ten times or more. This chain links TRBV5-1 with TRBJ2-1, with D unclear. With 2 bases removed from V and 8 bases from J, the gap between germline ends came to 14 bases. The CDR3 runs 14 residues. Germline V gene data show CDR1 as SGHRS and CDR2 as YFSETQ. CDR3 nucleotide sequence: TGCGCCAGCAGCTTTGGTGAGCCGGACGATGAGCAGTTCTTC. Its translation is CASSFGEPDDEQFF. Drawing the rest from reference TRBV5-1 and TRBJ2-1, the complete variable domain is KAGVTQTPRYLIKTRGQQVTLSCSPISGHRSVSWYQQTPGQGLQFLFEYFSETQRNKGNFPGRFSGRQFSNSRSEMNVSTLELGDSALYLCASSFGEPDDEQFFGPGTRLTVL.

This clonotype occurred many times. This chain uses TRBV6-2 or TRBV6-3 with TRBJ2-2; D is undetermined. Per the germline V gene, CDR1 is MNHEY and CDR2 is SVGEGT. The CDR3 is 12 amino acids. V was trimmed by 6 bases and J by 5 bases, leaving 7 bases between them. The CDR3 DNA sequence: TGTGCCAGCAGAGAAATAACCGGGGAGCTGTTTTTT. Protein sequence: CASREITGELFF.

This clonotype was seen at least ten times. The chain combines TRBV10-3 with TRBJ1-3; D might be TRBD1 (5 bases). The CDR3 contains 16 residues. Germline V gene data show CDR1 as ENHRY and CDR2 as SYGVKD. V lost 6 bases and J 4 bases, leaving 19 bases between the germline ends. The CDR3 is CAISPGLSRAGNTIYF. The CDR3 coding sequence is TGTGCCATCAGCCCGGGACTCTCGCGAGCCGGAAACACCATATATTTT.

This clonotype was seen many times. This chain uses TRBV12-3 or TRBV12-4 with TRBJ2-6, with unresolved D. This CDR3 has 15 amino acids. V was shortened by 2 bases and J by 2 bases, with 7 bases between the two germline ends. CDR3 DNA: TGTGCCAGCAGTTTAAGTACACCTGGGGCCAACGTCCTGACTTTC. It codes for CASSLSTPGANVLTF.